The 30 T cell receptor beta chains below all came from one sample that was sequenced in a study of blood T cell repertoires in COVID-19. Profiled with immunoSEQ multiplex PCR; TCRdb holds only in-frame clones, not every one. The sample lists about 71,000 clones, less than 95% seen once, with 5% to 6.5% in the top ten. Sequencing input: peripheral blood. The source of these receptors is a woman between 18 and 30 years old with acute or convalescent COVID-19.

The sample holds a few counts of this clone. CDR3 in DNA: TGTGCCAGCAGCCGCCCAGGGCTGCACGAGCAGTACTTC. Translation gives CASSRPGLHEQYF. V usage is TRBV7-2 and J usage is TRBJ2-7; possibly TRBD1 for D (5 bases). The CDR3 totals 13 residues. Germline CDR1 and CDR2: SGHTA and FQGNSA. With 5 bases removed from V and 5 bases from J, the gap between germline ends came to 13 bases.

The chain has TRBV27 and TRBJ2-7; 7 nucleotides agree with TRBD1. This CDR3 has 13 residues. Trimming cost V 8 bases and J 6 bases; bases outside gene matches: 10. Germline V gene data show CDR1 as MNHEY and CDR2 as SMNVEV (reference sequence). DNA for the CDR3: TGTGCCAGCGGTAGGACAGGCGGTGGCGAGCAGTACTTC. This sequence encodes CASGRTGGGEQYF.

The chain couples TRBV6-5 to TRBJ1-5; 10 bases align to TRBD1. With 4 bases clipped from V and 3 bases from J, the junction kept 3 bases outside the gene matches. Germline CDR1 is MNHEY and CDR2 is SVGAGI. CDR3 length equals 15 residues. The CDR3 is CASSFDRGHNQPQHF. The CDR3 bases are TGTGCCAGCAGTTTCGACAGGGGGCACAATCAGCCCCAGCATTTT.

This rearrangement joins TRBV5-1 to TRBJ2-3; 10 bases fit TRBD2. Germline CDR1 reads SGHRS; CDR2 reads YFSETQ. The length of the CDR3 is 16 residues. V gave up 4 bases and J gave up 3 bases; unmatched junction bases: 8. CDR3 loop: CASSLIAGGITDTQYF. DNA for the CDR3: TGCGCCAGCAGCCTCATAGCGGGGGGCATAACAGATACGCAGTATTTT.

The V and J genes are TRBV1 and TRBJ2-1; the tabulated D call, TRBD2, remains unverified against the DNA. TRBV1 is a pseudogene segment. The length of the CDR3 is 15 residues. The DNA of the CDR3 is TGCACCAGCAGCCAGTCTATAAACTCCTACAATGAGCAGTTCTTC. Protein: CTSSQSINSYNEQFF.

The rearrangement joins TRBV25-1 to TRBJ1-6; a possible D gene is TRBD1 (6 bases). The CDR3 contains 15 residues. V lost 4 bases to trimming and J lost 10 bases, with 17 bases between them. The germline gives CDR1 MGHDK, CDR2 SYGVNS. The CDR3 spells CASSAHRDATSPLHF. The CDR3 nucleotides are TGTGCCAGCAGTGCCCACAGGGACGCCACATCACCCCTCCACTTT.

V is TRBV21-1 and J is TRBJ2-2; the table gives TRBD1 as D, unverified against the DNA. TRBV21-1 is reported as a pseudogene. CDR3 length equals 18 residues. Written as DNA, the CDR3 is TGTGCCAGCATCATTCCGTCGACAGGGGTCACTCACACCGGGGAGCTGTTTTTT. It encodes CASIIPSTGVTHTGELFF.

This clone was counted a few times. The chain employs TRBV5-6 and TRBJ2-7; TRBD1 matches at 9 bases. The junction had 7 bases not matched to a gene; V was cut back by 4 bases and J by 2 bases. This CDR3 spans 15 amino acids. The germline V gene has CDR1 SGHDT and CDR2 YYEEEE. CDR3 residues: CASSTGQGNPYEQYF. Written as DNA, the CDR3 is TGTGCCAGCAGCACGGGACAGGGAAATCCCTACGAGCAGTACTTC.

V and J are TRBV2 and TRBJ1-5; tentatively, D is TRBD1 (5 bases). With 6 bases removed from V and 6 bases from J, the gap between germline ends came to 12 bases. The CDR3 consists of 13 residues. The germline gives CDR1 SNHLY, CDR2 FYNNEI. CDR3 coding DNA: TGTGCCAGCAGCGCCAGGGAGGGTCAGCCCCAGCATTTT. Its translation is CASSAREGQPQHF. Full variable domain (rest looked up from reference TRBV2 and TRBJ1-5): EPEVTQTPSHQVTQMGQEVILRCVPISNHLYFYWYRQILGQKVEFLVSFYNNEISEKSEIFDDQFSVERPDGSNFTLKIRSTKLEDSAMYFCASSAREGQPQHFGDGTRLSIL.

The chain links TRBV18 to TRBJ2-6; D possibly corresponds to TRBD1 (5 bases). The germline V gene encodes CDR1 KGHSH and CDR2 LQKENI. Trimming took off 1 base at V and 0 bases at J, with 10 bases between the two ends. The CDR3 is 17 amino acids. The CDR3, as DNA: TGTGCCAGCTCACCACAACAGGTGTCCTCTGGGGCCAACGTCCTGACTTTC. Its protein is CASSPQQVSSGANVLTF.

This clone has a single count. The V gene is TRBV7-9, the J gene TRBJ2-1, with 7 bases that match TRBD1. The V segment lost 4 bases and the J segment 3 bases; nucleotides outside the gene matches: 9. The CDR3 sequence is 16 residues long. CDR1 is SEHNR, CDR2 FQNEAQ, per germline (reference sequence). The CDR3 coding sequence is TGTGCCAGCAGCTCAATGATCAGGGACAGCTACAATGAGCAGTTCTTC. Encoded protein: CASSSMIRDSYNEQFF.

The chain combines TRBV7-9 with TRBJ1-2; TRBD1 matches at 9 bases. The CDR3 is made up of 15 amino acids. After removal of 4 bases from V and 2 bases from J, the junction contained 5 bases not matched to a gene. CDR1 and CDR2 from the germline V gene are SEHNR and FQNEAQ (reference sequence). CDR3 loop: CASSSGQGRNYGYTF. In DNA, the CDR3 is TGTGCCAGCAGCTCAGGACAGGGGCGCAACTATGGCTACACCTTC.

The rearrangement links TRBV6-6 to TRBJ1-1; 11 nucleotides line up with TRBD1. V gave up 2 bases and J gave up 6 bases; unmatched junction bases: 2. Germline values: CDR1 MNHNY, CDR2 SVGAGI (reference sequence). This CDR3 contains 14 residues. The CDR3 is CASSYGQGAAEAFF. Here the CDR3 DNA reads TGTGCCAGCAGTTACGGACAGGGGGCCGCTGAAGCTTTCTTT.

This chain connects TRBV19 to TRBJ1-2; 11 bases are shared with TRBD1. With 6 bases clipped from V and 7 bases from J, the junction kept 10 bases outside the gene matches. Germline CDR1 is LNHDA and CDR2 is SQIVND (reference sequence). This CDR3 has 15 residues. CDR3 region: CASRPMGQGVSGYTF. In DNA form, the CDR3 reads TGTGCCAGTAGGCCAATGGGACAGGGGGTCAGTGGCTACACCTTC.

The chain combines TRBV15 with TRBJ2-1, with TRBD2 as a possible D gene (6 bases). The V gene lost 5 bases and the J gene lost 6 bases, with 20 bases spanning the gap. The CDR3 has 16 residues. The germline V gene encodes CDR1 LNHNV and CDR2 YYDKDF (reference sequence). CDR3 in amino acids: CATSPMRDLPPNEQFF. The CDR3 nucleotides are TGTGCCACCAGCCCTATGAGGGACTTACCCCCCAATGAGCAGTTCTTC.

This CDR3 is CAWSSGGQISGNTIYF. The CDR3 region has the DNA TGTGCCTGGAGCAGCGGTGGACAGATCTCTGGAAACACCATATATTTT. The chain combines TRBV30 with TRBJ1-3, with D perhaps matching TRBD1 (6 bases). The CDR3 consists of 16 residues. The germline gives CDR1 GTSNPN, CDR2 SVGIG (reference sequence). Trimming took off 3 bases at V and 0 bases at J, with 15 bases between the two ends.

This chain links TRBV4-3 with TRBJ2-6, with 10 bases aligning to TRBD1. The CDR3 runs 20 residues. Losses at the gene ends were 0 bases for V and 0 bases for J; bases not matched to a gene: 8. The germline gives CDR1 LGHNA, CDR2 YSLEER. The CDR3 DNA follows: TGCGCCAGCAGCCAAGATCTCGTGACAGGGGGCAACTCTGGGGCCAACGTCCTGACTTTC. Protein: CASSQDLVTGGNSGANVLTF.

The rearrangement joins TRBV11-2 to TRBJ1-1; D perhaps matches TRBD1 (5 bases). The CDR3 is made up of 15 amino acids. V lost 1 base to trimming and J lost 0 bases, with 9 bases between them. In germline, CDR1 is SGHAT, CDR2 FQNNGV. The CDR3 bases are TGTGCCAGCAGCTTAGTCTCAGGGATGAACACTGAAGCTTTCTTT. Its protein product is CASSLVSGMNTEAFF. Looking up the rest from reference TRBV11-2 and TRBJ1-1 gives the full variable domain: EAGVAQSPRYKIIEKRQSVAFWCNPISGHATLYWYQQILGQGPKLLIQFQNNGVVDDSQLPKDRFSAERLKGVDSTLKIQPAKLEDSAVYLCASSLVSGMNTEAFFGQGTRLTVV.

The genes are TRBV30 and TRBJ1-1; no reliable D call. Trimming left V 5 bases short and J 2 bases short, with 12 bases between. Germline V gene sequence: CDR1 GTSNPN, CDR2 SVGIG (reference sequence). The CDR3 has 13 residues. DNA of the CDR3: TGTGCCTGGGTAAAGAGTGCCAACACTGAAGCTTTCTTT. It translates to CAWVKSANTEAFF.

V and J are TRBV5-5 and TRBJ1-1; TRBD1 might be the D (5 bases). The CDR3 is 14 amino acids. CDR1 is SGHKS, CDR2 YYEKEE, per germline (reference sequence). The V end was cut by 2 bases, the J end by 6 bases, with 14 bases between. CDR3 bases: TGTGCCAGCAGCTTTACAGGTTTTCGCGCTGAAGCTTTCTTT. Translation: CASSFTGFRAEAFF.

The chain is built from TRBV6-6 and TRBJ2-1; unclear D gene. The CDR3 covers 16 residues. In germline, CDR1 is MNHNY, CDR2 SVGAGI (reference sequence). V was trimmed by 0 bases and J by 0 bases, leaving 9 bases between them. The CDR3 sequence is CASSYSTTSSYNEQFF. The DNA for the CDR3 is TGTGCCAGCAGTTACTCGACAACGTCCTCCTACAATGAGCAGTTCTTC.

This chain links TRBV7-2 with TRBJ2-5, with D possibly matching TRBD1 (5 bases). Germline V gene sequence: CDR1 SGHTA, CDR2 FQGNSA. V lost 5 bases and J 2 bases, leaving 9 bases between the germline ends. The CDR3 sequence is 13 residues long. CDR3 bases: TGTGCCAGCAGCACGAGACAGCAAGAGACCCAGTACTTC. Its translation: CASSTRQQETQYF.

The chain uses TRBV19 and TRBJ2-1, with 7 bases identical to TRBD2. Per the germline V gene, CDR1 is LNHDA and CDR2 is SQIVND (reference sequence). The length of the CDR3 is 15 residues. The trim removed 4 bases at V and 9 bases at J, leaving 12 bases unmatched. The CDR3 coding sequence is TGTGCCAGTAGTACCCTGGTGGGAGGGCTTAGTGAGCAGTTCTTC. It specifies CASSTLVGGLSEQFF.

J is TRBJ2-1 and V is TRBV5-1, with TRBD1 matching over 8 bases. This CDR3 is 16 amino acids long. Germline V CDR1 and CDR2: SGHRS, YFSETQ. V dropped 0 bases and J dropped 5; count of bases not matched to a gene: 7. CDR3: CASSLGSGTGNNEQFF. In DNA form, the CDR3 reads TGCGCCAGCAGCTTGGGATCCGGGACAGGAAACAATGAGCAGTTCTTC. Combining the CDR3 with reference TRBV5-1 and TRBJ2-1 gives the whole variable domain KAGVTQTPRYLIKTRGQQVTLSCSPISGHRSVSWYQQTPGQGLQFLFEYFSETQRNKGNFPGRFSGRQFSNSRSEMNVSTLELGDSALYLCASSLGSGTGNNEQFFGPGTRLTVL.

The DNA of the CDR3 is TGCGCCAGCAGCCAAGATTTGGCAGGGGGCGCGGGGGAGCAGTACTTC. Its protein is CASSQDLAGGAGEQYF. The rearrangement uses TRBV4-3 and TRBJ2-7; 8 nucleotides align to TRBD1. The CDR3 length is 16 residues. In germline, CDR1 is LGHNA, CDR2 YSLEER. V was pared by 0 bases and J by 7 bases, with 11 bases of the junction left unmatched.

The chain couples TRBV28 to TRBJ1-5; D might be TRBD1 (5 bases). The germline CDR1 and CDR2 sequences are MDHEN and SYDVKM. The CDR3 covers 14 residues. V lost 7 bases and J 4 bases, leaving 14 bases between the germline ends. This chain's CDR3 is CASKPPRGNQPQHF. As DNA, the CDR3 is TGTGCCAGCAAACCCCCTCGGGGGAATCAGCCCCAGCATTTT.

This clone was picked up one time. The chain uses TRBV5-5 and TRBJ2-2; no definite D call. This CDR3 spans 16 amino acids. In germline, CDR1 is SGHKS, CDR2 YYEKEE (reference sequence). With 3 bases removed from V and 1 base from J, the gap between germline ends came to 13 bases. CDR3 in amino acids: CASSSLIYGNTGELFF. DNA of the CDR3: TGTGCCAGCAGCTCCCTTATCTACGGGAACACCGGGGAGCTGTTTTTT.

The chain carries TRBV28 and TRBJ2-7; tentatively, D is TRBD1 (5 bases). This CDR3 is 13 amino acids long. The ends were cut back, 7 bases at V and 3 bases at J, with 13 bases in the middle. CDR1 is MDHEN, CDR2 SYDVKM, per germline. CDR3 bases: TGTGCCAGCAAGCAGGGAATTGGCTACGAGCAGTACTTC. Encoded protein: CASKQGIGYEQYF.

The V gene is TRBV7-2, the J gene TRBJ1-1; D is possibly TRBD1 (6 bases). Germline CDR1 and CDR2: SGHTA and FQGNSA. Trimming pared 5 bases from V and 10 bases from J, leaving 17 bases between. The CDR3 is made up of 13 amino acids. CDR3 nucleotide sequence: TGTGCCAGCAGCCGACAATCAAGGGGGGGAGCTTTCTTT. Translated, it gives CASSRQSRGGAFF.

In DNA, the CDR3 is TGCGCCAGCAGCGGGGGACAGGGAGAAGCTTTCTTT. It encodes CASSGGQGEAFF. This chain joins TRBV5-1 and TRBJ1-1; 9 positions match TRBD1. The germline V gene has CDR1 SGHRS and CDR2 YFSETQ. The V gene end was trimmed by 4 bases and the J gene end by 8 bases; junction bases not matched to a gene: 3. This CDR3 spans 12 amino acids.